Listed below are T cell receptor beta chains from one sample, sequenced in a study of cytomegalovirus exposure and HLA in healthy donors. Method: immunoSEQ multiplex PCR; TCRdb's copy keeps in-frame clones and lacks some. The sample consists of 200,000 or so clones, around 73% of them appearing once. Material: PBMCs. The source is a male donor in good health and CMV-seronegative. Each CDR3 is given with its conserved first and last residue. Each record gives: clone size, J gene, V gene, D gene, CDR3 protein, CDR3 DNA. D genes are given only for firm matches. Clone sizes are given selectively: once, few, many, or a class where the clone is expanded.

>NA|TRBJ2-7|TRBV10-3|TRBD2
CAISDTASGGDEQYF
TGTGCCATCAGTGATACGGCTAGCGGGGGCGACGAGCAGTACTTC
>NA|TRBJ2-7|TRBV15|NA
CATSRDHRGYEQYF
TGTGCCACCAGCAGAGATCATCGGGGTTACGAGCAGTACTTC
>NA|TRBJ2-1|TRBV27|TRBD1
CASSSGQGYNEQFF
TGTGCCAGCAGTTCGGGACAGGGCTACAATGAGCAGTTCTTC
>NA|TRBJ2-7|TRBV9|TRBD2
CASSVGTSGRVAEQYF
TGTGCCAGCAGCGTTGGGACTAGCGGGAGAGTTGCCGAGCAGTACTTC
>NA|TRBJ2-7|TRBV6-5|NA
CASGRTGAYEQYF
TGTGCCAGCGGGAGGACAGGCGCCTACGAGCAGTACTTC
>few|TRBJ1-2|TRBV10-2|NA
CASSEGRIYGYTF
TGCGCCAGCAGTGAAGGGAGGATTTATGGCTACACCTTC
>NA|TRBJ2-5|TRBV6-1|NA
CASGVAGAGSTQYF
TGTGCCAGCGGGGTGGCGGGGGCGGGTTCGACCCAGTACTTC
>few|TRBJ2-2|TRBV19|TRBD2
CASSLLGGGGPGELFF
TGTGCCAGTAGTCTCCTGGGGGGGGGAGGTCCCGGGGAGCTGTTTTTT
>NA|TRBJ2-5|TRBV6-1|NA
CASSEQGPETQYF
TGTGCCAGCAGTGAACAGGGCCCAGAGACCCAGTACTTC
>NA|TRBJ2-7|TRBV4-1|TRBD1
CASSQGLNRGYEQYF
TGCGCCAGCAGCCAAGGTCTCAACAGGGGCTACGAGCAGTACTTC
>NA|TRBJ2-1|TRBV6-5|TRBD2
CASSHGTSGYNEQFF
TGTGCCAGCAGTCATGGGACTAGCGGTTACAATGAGCAGTTCTTC
>NA|TRBJ2-7|TRBV19|NA
CASSPGGSSYEQYF
TGTGCCAGTAGTCCCGGGGGTAGCTCCTACGAGCAGTACTTC
>few|TRBJ2-1|TRBV27|TRBD2
CASSLYGTRPPEQFF
TGTGCCAGCAGTCTATACGGGACTAGACCACCTGAGCAGTTCTTC
>NA|TRBJ1-2|TRBV19|NA
CASSIIGQTVNYGYTF
TGTGCCAGTAGTATAATCGGGCAGACAGTGAACTATGGCTACACCTTC
>NA|TRBJ2-2|TRBV7-2|NA
CASSFRSNTGELFF
TGTGCCAGCAGCTTCAGATCCAACACCGGGGAGCTGTTTTTT
>once|TRBJ2-5|TRBV28|NA
CASSFIDSQETQYF
TGTGCCAGCAGTTTTATCGACAGCCAAGAGACCCAGTACTTC
>NA|TRBJ1-1|TRBV18|TRBD1
CASSRGQGRANTEAFF
TGTGCCAGCTCACGGGGACAGGGGAGAGCAAACACTGAAGCTTTCTTT
>NA|TRBJ2-7|TRBV14|TRBD1
CASSQDRGKGASYEQYF
TGTGCCAGCAGCCAAGATCGGGGTAAGGGGGCCTCCTACGAGCAGTACTTC
>NA|TRBJ2-1|TRBV5-1|TRBD2
CASSLELLAGNSYNEQFF
TGCGCCAGCAGCTTGGAACTACTAGCGGGGAACTCCTACAATGAGCAGTTCTTC
>NA|TRBJ1-1|TRBV7-9|TRBD1
CASSFQGAMNTEAFF
TGTGCCAGCAGCTTTCAGGGGGCGATGAACACTGAAGCTTTCTTT
>NA|TRBJ1-3|TRBV9|NA
CASSVEAGYGNTIYF
TGTGCCAGCAGCGTAGAGGCGGGATACGGAAACACCATATATTTT
>once|TRBJ2-7|TRBV2|TRBD1
CASSSDRGRDEQYF
TGTGCCAGCAGTTCCGACAGGGGGCGGGACGAGCAGTACTTC
>NA|TRBJ1-5|TRBV2|TRBD1
CASSRTGGSAQPQHF
TGTGCCAGCAGTCGAACAGGGGGCAGCGCTCAGCCCCAGCATTTT